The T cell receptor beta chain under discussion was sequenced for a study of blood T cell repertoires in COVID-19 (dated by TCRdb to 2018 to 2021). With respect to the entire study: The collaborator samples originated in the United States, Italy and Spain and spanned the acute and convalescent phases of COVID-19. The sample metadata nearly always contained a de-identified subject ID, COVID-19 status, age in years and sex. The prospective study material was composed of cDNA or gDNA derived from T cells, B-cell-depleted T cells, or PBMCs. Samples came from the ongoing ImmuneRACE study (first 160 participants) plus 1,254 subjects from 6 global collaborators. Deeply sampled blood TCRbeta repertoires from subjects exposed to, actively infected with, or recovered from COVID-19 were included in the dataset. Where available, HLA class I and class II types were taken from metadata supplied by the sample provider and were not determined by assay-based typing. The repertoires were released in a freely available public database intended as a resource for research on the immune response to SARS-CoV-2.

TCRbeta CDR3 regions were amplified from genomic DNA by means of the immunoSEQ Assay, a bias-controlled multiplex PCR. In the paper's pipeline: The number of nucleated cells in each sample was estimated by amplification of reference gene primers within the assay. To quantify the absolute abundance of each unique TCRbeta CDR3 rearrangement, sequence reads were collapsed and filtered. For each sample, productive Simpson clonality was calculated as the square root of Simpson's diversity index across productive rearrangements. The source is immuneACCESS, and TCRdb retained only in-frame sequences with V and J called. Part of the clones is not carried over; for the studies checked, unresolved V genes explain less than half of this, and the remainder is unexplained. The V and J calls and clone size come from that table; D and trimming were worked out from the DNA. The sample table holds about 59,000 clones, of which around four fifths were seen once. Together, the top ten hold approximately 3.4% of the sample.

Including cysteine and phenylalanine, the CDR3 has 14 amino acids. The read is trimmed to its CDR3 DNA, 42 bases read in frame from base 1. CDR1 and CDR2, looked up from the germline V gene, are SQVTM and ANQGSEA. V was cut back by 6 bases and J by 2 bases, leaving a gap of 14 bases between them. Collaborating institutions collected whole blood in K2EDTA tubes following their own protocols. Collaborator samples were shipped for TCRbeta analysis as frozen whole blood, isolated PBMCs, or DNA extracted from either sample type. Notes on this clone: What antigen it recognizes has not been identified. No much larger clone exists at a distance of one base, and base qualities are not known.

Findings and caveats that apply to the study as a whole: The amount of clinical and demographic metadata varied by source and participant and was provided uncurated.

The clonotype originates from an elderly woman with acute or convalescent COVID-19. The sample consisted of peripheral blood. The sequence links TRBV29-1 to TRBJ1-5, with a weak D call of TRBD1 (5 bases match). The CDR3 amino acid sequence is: CSVGGLGGNQPQHF. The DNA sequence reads TGCAGCGTCGGGGGTTTGGGAGGCAATCAGCCCCAGCATTTT. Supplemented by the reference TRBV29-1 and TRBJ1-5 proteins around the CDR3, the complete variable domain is SAVISQKPSRDICQRGTSLTIQCQVDSQVTMMFWYRQQPGQSLTLIATANQGSEATYESGFVIDKFPISRPNLTFSTLTVSNMSPEDSSIYLCSVGGLGGNQPQHFGDGTRLSIL.